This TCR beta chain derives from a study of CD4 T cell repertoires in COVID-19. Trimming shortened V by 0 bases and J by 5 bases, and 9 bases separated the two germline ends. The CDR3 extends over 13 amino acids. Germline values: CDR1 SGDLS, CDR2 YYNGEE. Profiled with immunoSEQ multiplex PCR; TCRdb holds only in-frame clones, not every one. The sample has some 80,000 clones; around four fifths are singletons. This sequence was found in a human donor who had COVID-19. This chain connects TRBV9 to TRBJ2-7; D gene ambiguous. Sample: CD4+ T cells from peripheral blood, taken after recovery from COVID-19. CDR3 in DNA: TGTGCCAGCAGCGTAGATGGGATCCACGAGCAGTACTTC. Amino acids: CASSVDGIHEQYF.